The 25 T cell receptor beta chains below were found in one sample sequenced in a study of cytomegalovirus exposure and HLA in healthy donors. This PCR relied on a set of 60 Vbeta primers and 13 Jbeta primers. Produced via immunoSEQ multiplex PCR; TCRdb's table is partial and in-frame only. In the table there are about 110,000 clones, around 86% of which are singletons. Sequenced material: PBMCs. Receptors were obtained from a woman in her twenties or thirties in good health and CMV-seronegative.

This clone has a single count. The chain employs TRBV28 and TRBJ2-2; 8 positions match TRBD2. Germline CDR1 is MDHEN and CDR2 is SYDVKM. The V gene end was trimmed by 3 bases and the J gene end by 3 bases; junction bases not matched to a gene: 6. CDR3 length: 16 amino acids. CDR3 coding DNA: TGTGCCAGCAGTTTCGACGGGAGGGGGTACACCGGGGAGCTGTTTTTT. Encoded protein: CASSFDGRGYTGELFF.

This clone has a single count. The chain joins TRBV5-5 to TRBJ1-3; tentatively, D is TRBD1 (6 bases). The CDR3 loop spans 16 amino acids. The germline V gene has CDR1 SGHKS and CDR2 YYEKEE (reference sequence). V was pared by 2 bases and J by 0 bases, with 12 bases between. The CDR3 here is CASSFRQGNSGNTIYF. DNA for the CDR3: TGTGCCAGCAGCTTCAGGCAGGGGAACTCTGGAAACACCATATATTTT.

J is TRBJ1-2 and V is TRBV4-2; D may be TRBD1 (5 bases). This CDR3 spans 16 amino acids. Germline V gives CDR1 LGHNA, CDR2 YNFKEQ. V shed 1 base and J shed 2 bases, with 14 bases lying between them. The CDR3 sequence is CASSQVNIGVNYGYTF. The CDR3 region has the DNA TGTGCCAGCAGCCAAGTAAATATAGGGGTGAACTATGGCTACACCTTC.

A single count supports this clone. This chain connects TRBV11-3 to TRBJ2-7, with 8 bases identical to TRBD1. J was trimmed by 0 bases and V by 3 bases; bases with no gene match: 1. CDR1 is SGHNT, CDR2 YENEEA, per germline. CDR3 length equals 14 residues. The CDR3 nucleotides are TGTGCCAGCAGCTTTGGACAGGGCTCCTACGAGCAGTACTTC. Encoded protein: CASSFGQGSYEQYF.

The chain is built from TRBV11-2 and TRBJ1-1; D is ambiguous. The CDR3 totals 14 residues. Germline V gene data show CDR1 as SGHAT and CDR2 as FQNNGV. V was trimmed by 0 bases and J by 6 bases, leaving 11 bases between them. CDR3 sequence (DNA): TGTGCCAGCAGCTTAGAGGTGCGCAAAGCTGAAGCTTTCTTT. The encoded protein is CASSLEVRKAEAFF.

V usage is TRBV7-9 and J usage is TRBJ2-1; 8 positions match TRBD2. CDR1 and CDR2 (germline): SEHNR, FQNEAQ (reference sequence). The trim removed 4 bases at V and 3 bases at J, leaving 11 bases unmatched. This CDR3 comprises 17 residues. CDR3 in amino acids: CASSSLGLDGYYNEQFF. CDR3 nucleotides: TGTGCCAGCAGCTCCCTGGGACTAGACGGTTACTACAATGAGCAGTTCTTC.

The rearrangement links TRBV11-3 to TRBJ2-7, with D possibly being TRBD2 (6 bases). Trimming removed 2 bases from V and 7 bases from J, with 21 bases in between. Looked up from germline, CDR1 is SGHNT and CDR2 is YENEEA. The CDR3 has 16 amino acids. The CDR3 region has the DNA TGTGCCAGCAGCTTATTAGCGCCGCACCTTCGGGAGGAGCAGTACTTC. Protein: CASSLLAPHLREEQYF.

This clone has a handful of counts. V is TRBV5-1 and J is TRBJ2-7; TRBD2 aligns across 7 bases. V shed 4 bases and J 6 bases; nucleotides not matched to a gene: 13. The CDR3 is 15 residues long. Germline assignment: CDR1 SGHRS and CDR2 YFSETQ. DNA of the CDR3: TGCGCCAGCAGCCCGGATGGACTAGGTCTCCCCGAGCAGTACTTC. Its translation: CASSPDGLGLPEQYF.

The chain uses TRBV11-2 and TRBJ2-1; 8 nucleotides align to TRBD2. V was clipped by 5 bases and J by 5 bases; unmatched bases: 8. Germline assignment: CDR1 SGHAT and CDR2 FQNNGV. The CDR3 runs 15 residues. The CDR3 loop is CASSAIAGRDNEQFF. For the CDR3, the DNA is TGTGCCAGCAGCGCCATAGCGGGACGGGACAATGAGCAGTTCTTC.

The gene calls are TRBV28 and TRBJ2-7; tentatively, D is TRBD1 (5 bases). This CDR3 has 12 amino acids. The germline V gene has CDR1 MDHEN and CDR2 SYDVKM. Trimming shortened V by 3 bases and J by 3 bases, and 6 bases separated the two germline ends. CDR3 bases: TGTGCCAGCAGTTTGGGGCTCTACGAGCAGTACTTC. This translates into CASSLGLYEQYF.

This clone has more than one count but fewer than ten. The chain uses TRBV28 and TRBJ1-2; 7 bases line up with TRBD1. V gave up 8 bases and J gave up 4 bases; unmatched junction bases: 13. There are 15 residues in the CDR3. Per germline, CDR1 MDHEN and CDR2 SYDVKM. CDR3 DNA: TGTGCCAGCCGCACAGGGGCGCTAACACCCTATGGCTACACCTTC. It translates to CASRTGALTPYGYTF.

The CDR3 DNA follows: TGTGCCAGCAGCAAAGGTAGGGGAAATCAGCCCCAGCATTTT. This translates into CASSKGRGNQPQHF. V and J are TRBV21-1 and TRBJ1-5; TRBD1, the table's D call, was not compared with the DNA. TRBV21-1 is labeled a pseudogene. This CDR3 spans 14 amino acids.

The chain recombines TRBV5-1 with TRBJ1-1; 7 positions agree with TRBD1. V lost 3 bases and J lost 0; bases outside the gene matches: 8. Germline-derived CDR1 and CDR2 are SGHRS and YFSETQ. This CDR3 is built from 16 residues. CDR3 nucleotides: TGCGCCAGCAGCTCAACAGGGGCTCGGATGAACACTGAAGCTTTCTTT. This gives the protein CASSSTGARMNTEAFF.

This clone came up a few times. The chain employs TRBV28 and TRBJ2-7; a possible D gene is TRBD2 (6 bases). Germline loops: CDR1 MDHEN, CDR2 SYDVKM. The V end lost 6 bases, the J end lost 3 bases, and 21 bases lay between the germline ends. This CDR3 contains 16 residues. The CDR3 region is CASSSAAASTSYEQYF. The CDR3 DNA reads TGTGCCAGCAGCTCGGCGGCCGCCTCGACTAGCTACGAGCAGTACTTC.

The CDR3 loop is CAKPQGSGANVLTF. CDR3 bases: TGCGCCAAACCACAGGGCTCTGGGGCCAACGTCCTGACTTTC. This sequence joins TRBV23-1 and TRBJ2-6, with D maybe TRBD1 (6 bases). TRBV23-1 is designated an ORF whose function remains uncertain. V lost 10 bases and J 0 bases, leaving 10 bases between the germline ends. The CDR3 length is 14 residues.

The CDR3 nucleotides are TGTGCCAGCTCACCACCCGGGACTAGCCCCAATGAGCAGTTCTTC. It yields the protein CASSPPGTSPNEQFF. The chain combines TRBV18 with TRBJ2-1; TRBD2 agrees at 9 bases. Germline V lookup: CDR1 KGHSH, CDR2 LQKENI. The V segment lost 0 bases and the J segment 6 bases; nucleotides outside the gene matches: 3. The CDR3 has 15 amino acids.

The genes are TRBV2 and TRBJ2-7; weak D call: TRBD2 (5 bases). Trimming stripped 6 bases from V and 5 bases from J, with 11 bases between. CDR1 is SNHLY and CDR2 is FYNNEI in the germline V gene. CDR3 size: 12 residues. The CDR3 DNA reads TGTGCCAGCAGACTAGGACCGGACGAGCAGTACTTC. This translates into CASRLGPDEQYF. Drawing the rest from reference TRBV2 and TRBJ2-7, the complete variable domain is EPEVTQTPSHQVTQMGQEVILRCVPISNHLYFYWYRQILGQKVEFLVSFYNNEISEKSEIFDDQFSVERPDGSNFTLKIRSTKLEDSAMYFCASRLGPDEQYFGPGTRLTVT.

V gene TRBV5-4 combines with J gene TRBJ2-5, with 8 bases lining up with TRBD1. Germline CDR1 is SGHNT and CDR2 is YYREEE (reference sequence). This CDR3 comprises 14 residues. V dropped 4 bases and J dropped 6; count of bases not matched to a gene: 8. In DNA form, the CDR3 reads TGTGCCAGCAGCGGCGGGCAGGGGGCGAAGACCCAGTACTTC. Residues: CASSGGQGAKTQYF.

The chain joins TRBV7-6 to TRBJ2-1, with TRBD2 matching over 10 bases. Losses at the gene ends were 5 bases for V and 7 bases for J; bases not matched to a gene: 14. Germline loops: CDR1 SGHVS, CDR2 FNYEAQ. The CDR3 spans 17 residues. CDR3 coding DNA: TGTGCCAGCAGCAGAATCCCGTCTAGCGGGAGTGGGAATGAGCAGTTCTTC. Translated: CASSRIPSSGSGNEQFF.

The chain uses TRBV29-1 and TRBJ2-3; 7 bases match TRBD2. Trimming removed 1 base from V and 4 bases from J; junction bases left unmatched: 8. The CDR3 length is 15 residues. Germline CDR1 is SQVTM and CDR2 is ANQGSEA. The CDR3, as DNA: TGCAGCGTTGAAGCCCTGGGTGCGGGGGCAGATACGCAGTATTTT. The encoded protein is CSVEALGAGADTQYF.

Here the CDR3 reads CASYPGRAYNEQFF. DNA for the CDR3: TGCGCCAGCTATCCGGGAAGGGCCTACAATGAGCAGTTCTTC. The rearrangement joins TRBV5-1 to TRBJ2-1, with a possible D match to TRBD2 (5 bases). V was shortened by 7 bases and J by 2 bases, with 13 bases between the two germline ends. Germline values: CDR1 SGHRS, CDR2 YFSETQ. The CDR3 totals 14 residues.

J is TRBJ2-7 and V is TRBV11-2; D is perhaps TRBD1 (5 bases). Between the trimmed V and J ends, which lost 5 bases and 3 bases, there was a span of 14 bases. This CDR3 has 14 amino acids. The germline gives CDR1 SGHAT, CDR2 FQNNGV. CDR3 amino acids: CASSPRQTFYEQYF. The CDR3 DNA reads TGTGCCAGCAGCCCGCGACAGACCTTCTACGAGCAGTACTTC.

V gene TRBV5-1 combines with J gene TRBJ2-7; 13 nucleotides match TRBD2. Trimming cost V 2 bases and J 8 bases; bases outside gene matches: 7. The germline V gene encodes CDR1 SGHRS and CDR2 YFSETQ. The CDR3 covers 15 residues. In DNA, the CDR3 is TGCGCCAGCAGCTTAGGGACTAGCGGGAAGGTCAAGCAGTACTTC. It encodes CASSLGTSGKVKQYF.

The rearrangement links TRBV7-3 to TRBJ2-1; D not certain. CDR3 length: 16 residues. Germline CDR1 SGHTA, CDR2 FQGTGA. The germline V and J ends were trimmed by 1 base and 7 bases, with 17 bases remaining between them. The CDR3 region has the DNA TGTGCCAGCAGCTTAATGGCGAGGCCCGCCGGGAATGAGCAGTTCTTC. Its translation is CASSLMARPAGNEQFF.

CDR3: CASRASGSAGELFF. The CDR3 bases are TGCGCCAGCAGGGCTAGCGGGAGCGCCGGGGAGCTGTTTTTT. This chain connects TRBV10-2 to TRBJ2-2, with TRBD2 identical over 10 bases. Losses at the gene ends were 6 bases for V and 6 bases for J; bases not matched to a gene: 4. Germline V CDR1 and CDR2: WSHSY, SAAADI. CDR3 size: 14 residues.